Described below is a single T cell receptor beta chain sequence and its context. What this receptor recognizes is not known. Per-base qualities were not stored, and no clone one base away is much larger. The sample belongs to a study of shared clonotypes between healthy human individuals (TCRdb year 2020). Notes on the research overall: The cohort comprised a couple of women and a few men aged 18 to 49 years. Per donor, three plates each were used for CD4 naive and CD4 memory, two for CD8 naive, and one for CD8 memory. Blood TCR repertoires of about 5 healthy adults were deeply sequenced to estimate repertoire size and the extent of clonotype sharing between individuals. Libraries were prepared and TCR repertoires were sequenced by different laboratories using diverse techniques, in order to increase sequencing depth and limit assay-specific biases. Each donor's leukapheresis produced roughly between about 0.9 and 9.5 billion PBMCs. Results and caveats for the whole study, not just this receptor: Naive subsets generally had larger estimated clonotype richness than memory subsets did. Compared with non-shared clonotypes, the clonotypes found in all four sorted-subset donors had higher generation probabilities. Approximately 5% of naive CD4, 3.5% of naive CD8, about 2.1% of memory CD4, and about 0.4% of memory CD8 clonotypes were shared across four donors. Sampling was restricted to blood, and TCR repertoires in tissue are likely to differ from TCR repertoires in blood. Pairwise subsampling indicated that sequencing depth was expected to affect the degree of clonotype sharing among donors. Even with the large sequencing depth, rarefaction of the sorted-subset datasets indicated that sequencing was incomplete. The genetic and exposure-history diversity represented was limited by the small number of donors.

The donors were healthy, HIV-negative adults with no recently reported acute infections or vaccinations. Every donor was a Caucasian adult residing in Nashville, Tennessee, USA. CD8 memory samples were composed of magnetically selected CD45RO+ cells combined with CCR7-negative CD45RA+ effector memory (TemRA) cells. Blood was obtained by leukapheresis, after which PBMCs were separated by Ficoll-Histopaque density gradient centrifugation and cryopreserved in liquid nitrogen vapor phase. Purity and quantity of every magnetically sorted T cell population were checked by analytical flow cytometry. Each sorted fraction had its genomic DNA isolated and then quantified by UV absorbance on a Nanodrop 2000c. Using the deep immunoSEQ assay, multiplex PCR amplified TCR CDR3 regions from genomic DNA. Genomic DNA extracted from each cell subset was distributed evenly over all wells of several immunoSEQ 96-well plates, and each plate served as one replicate. For sorted subsets, approximately 210 ng of genomic DNA, equivalent to some 33,000 T cell genomes, went into each replicate PCR. Purified libraries were quantified with a Qubit 3.0 fluorometer, sized on a Bioanalyzer 2100, and re-quantified with the KAPA Library Quantification kit. A separate single-read 150-cycle Illumina NextSeq 550 flow cell was used to sequence each immunoSEQ 96-well plate. For the original study's pipeline: Because only junctional sequences without quality scores were contained in the immunoSEQ output, filtering matching that applied to full-length reads could not be performed. To assign V/J genes and CDR3, sequences were annotated using PyIR, a Python wrapper for IgBLAST v1.9, with IMGT germline references. Reads were filtered out if the reads had weak V/J assignments (E-value above 1e-6), no CDR3, stop codons, out-of-frame junctions, or ambiguous translated residues. V3J clonotypes were defined as sequences sharing the same inferred V gene, J gene, and CDR3 amino acid sequence. Percentage overlap between repertoires was calculated by dividing the number of shared unique clonotypes by the size of the smaller repertoire. Repertoire richness was assessed with RTK rarefaction, the Chao1 estimator, and Recon v2.1 estimates of unobserved clonotypes. For all TCRbeta clonotypes obtained by the gDNA method from a few donors, generation probabilities were computed with OLGA. The clones in this table, taken by TCRdb from immuneACCESS, are in-frame only. Not every clone is retained; where verified, under half of the shortfall comes from an unresolved V gene, and the cause of the rest is unknown. Clonal size and the V and J genes are those of that table, whereas D and trimming came from the DNA. The sample has fewer than 850,000 clones on record, about 92% of them singletons. The biggest ten clones account for around a third of the sample.

The CDR3 numbers 13 residues from cysteine through phenylalanine. Only the CDR3 DNA is retained, 39 bases long and in frame from the first base. Trimming accounts for 6 bases at V and 8 bases at J, while the number of junction bases matched to no gene is 7. The germline V gene encodes CDR1 MDHEN and CDR2 SYDVKM. The sequence came from a man in his late teens or twenties in good health. Some clones in this sample may be carry-over from other donors' samples. The receptor chain draws on TRBV28 and TRBJ2-5; TRBD2 lines up with 9 middle nucleotides. The material sequenced was memory CD8+ T cells from PBMCs. Taken with the paper, the label for cell subset or site translates to: CD45RO+ cells pooled with CCR7-negative TemRA cells. CDR3 loop: CASSRGLAQTQYF. In nucleotide form, the sequence is TGTGCCAGCAGCCGCGGACTAGCGCAAACCCAGTACTTC.